This T cell receptor (beta chain) was captured in a study of regulatory T cells in long-lasting Graves disease (dated by TCRdb to 2020 to 2023). For the study in its entirety: In the newly diagnosed Graves' disease group, patients had been taking antithyroid drugs for less than 3 months. Peripheral blood TCR sequencing and RNA sequencing compared persistent Graves' disease patients with newly diagnosed Graves' disease patients. The study took place in China and was registered as a clinical trial. A total of some 33 samples were covered by TCR sequencing, comprising 13 persistent and about 20 newly diagnosed Graves' disease patients.

This specimen's time point label, interpreted: newly diagnosed GD, antithyroid drugs for less than 3 months. RNA was extracted from PBMCs in TRIzol for both TCR sequencing and RNA sequencing. The diagnosis of Graves' disease followed American Thyroid Association guidelines. The patients came from an endocrinology department in Xi'an, China. Each patient gave around 9.2 milliliters of peripheral blood, collected in an EDTA anticoagulant tube. Ficoll Paque Plus density gradient separation was used to isolate PBMCs, and no further T cell sorting was done. An Agilent 2100 Bioanalyzer and agarose gel were used to assess RNA quality, and a NanoDrop 2000 was used to measure RNA concentration. This clonotype was found a few times. It lacks a known antigen. No base qualities exist here, and no much larger clone lies one base off it. The library was generated by multiplex PCR. These reads were obtained on an Illumina HiSeq 4000. TCR beta libraries were built with iRepertoire HTBI primers and Arm-PCR amplification of CDR3 regions. PCR products were gel purified before sequencing. The authors' pipeline ran thus. Across samples, approximately 68 TRBV and 12 to 15 TRBJ segments were identified and used for gene usage analysis of CDR3 amino acid clonotypes. Filtered high-quality paired reads were merged into contigs using COPE and FqMerger. BLAST was used to align contigs to IMGT TRBV, TRBD and TRBJ reference genes, with CDR3 defined following IMGT. Highly expanded clones were defined as clonotypes with a frequency above 0.1%. Shannon entropy served as the measure of repertoire diversity, while the Gini coefficient captured V-J evenness. A clonotype found in more than one individual was treated as public. TCRdb trimmed public reads at Q25 via fastp, called clones via MiXCR and kept in-frame beta chains. Entries are consolidated by CDR3 protein sequence, retaining the most common genes and DNA. For this entry, the V and J calls and clone size follow TCRdb and not the study's own pipeline. A total of hundreds of thousands of distinct CDR3 sequences appear in this sample, roughly 16% of them only once. Jointly, the top ten make up roughly 25% of the sample.

Study-wide findings and limitations: Because the primary lesion, thyroid tissue, could not be accessed, the study looked at peripheral blood alone. Sequencing and analysis were restricted to the TCR beta chain. Patients with persistent disease shared more public clonotypes (around 3,000) than newly diagnosed patients did (about 970). The small sample size was acknowledged by the authors as a limitation that may reduce accuracy. Compared with newly diagnosed patients, persistent Graves' disease patients had lower TCR Shannon entropy and fewer highly expanded clones, which suggests clonal expansion. TRBV28, TRBJ1-2 and TRBJ2-5 were preferentially used in persistent disease, while TRBV20-1 and TRBJ2-1 were favored in newly diagnosed disease.

Trimming takes 6 bases from V and 0 bases from J, and the germline ends sit 9 bases apart. CDR1 and CDR2 are drawn from the germline V gene: KGHSH, LQKENI. There are 13 amino acids in the CDR3, from cysteine to phenylalanine inclusive. Just the 39-base CDR3 DNA is kept, in frame starting at base 1. These data also formed part of another study, on T cells in Graves' hyperthyroidism and ophthalmopathy. The second study also describes: A patient counted as having stable Graves' hyperthyroidism if no progression to ophthalmopathy occurred over 18 months of follow-up. Hyperthyroidism patients were newly diagnosed, had a disease duration of under 2 months, and were aged 18 to 65 years. Patients with uncontrolled infections, other autoimmune diseases, pregnancy or lactation were excluded. Diagnoses were based on clinical symptoms, serum thyroxine and TRAb, thyroid ultrasound and orbital computed tomography. A first-round RT-PCR of the TCR CDR3 used the HTBI primer set with the Qiagen OneStep RT-PCR kit. Most expanded thyroid clonotypes (frequency above 0.001) were also detected in blood, suggesting blood repertoires may reflect thyroid immune responses. A 13 V-J signature model separated ophthalmopathy from stable hyperthyroidism, with 87.88% sensitivity and 81.08% specificity in cross-validation and 80%/75% in testing. In validation, progression to ophthalmopathy was predicted by the model with 70% to 71% sensitivity and 72.22% specificity, a median of about 6 months before onset. To identify TCR V-J signatures that set the groups apart, the researchers used a discovery cohort of about a hundred patients, made up of about 44 with Graves' ophthalmopathy and 57 with stable Graves' hyperthyroidism. Prospective prediction of ophthalmopathy was tested in an independent validation cohort consisting of 18 hyperthyroidism patients and approximately 16 patients who later progressed to ophthalmopathy. The roughly 100 discovery patients were randomly split 7:3 into training and test sets. In addition, the study compared T-cell repertoires in thyroid tissue and in blood from about 6 Graves' hyperthyroidism patients. After blood sampling, hyperthyroidism patients were treated with methimazole at a starting dose of 30 mg daily, and ophthalmopathy patients were treated with high-dose intravenous methylprednisolone. Libraries were constructed in a second round of multiplex PCR, after which size selection and purification were carried out. The libraries were sequenced on an Illumina HiSeq2000 using paired-end 100 bp reads. SOAPnuke was used to process the raw data, throwing out any read that contained adapters or uncalled bases, had a mean Phred below 15, or lacked an exact constant-primer or identifier match. High-quality paired reads were merged with COPE v1.2.5, and unique nucleotide sequences were defined as clonotypes. MiTCR v1.1 was used to align clonotypes to the IMGT TRBV, TRBD and TRBJ reference segments. The analysis included only V-J combinations with a frequency above 0.0001, which together covered about 99% of the repertoires. The TCS score was defined as the ratio of F50 (clonal expansion) to E x V (chaos), calculated using BLOSUM62-based TCRdist between CDR3 peptides within each V-J. Welch's t-statistics and random forest reduced several hundred V-J features to 13, which were used in a naive Bayes classifier (R e1071). No statistical method was used to fix the sample size in advance, and group allocation was not hidden from the investigators. TCR Vbeta CDR3 sequencing of 130 to 150 peripheral blood samples (approximately 44 ophthalmopathy, about 80 hyperthyroidism and approximately 17 progressor patients) is reported in the paper.

The sequence came from a woman aged 35-65 years with Graves disease. Donor details come from another sample of the same person, matched by shared clones. The sample in question was peripheral blood mononuclear cells (PBMCs), obtained at new diagnosis, from a patient treated with antithyroid drugs. The chain joins TRBV18 to TRBJ2-7, with the D gene call left open. In nucleotides, the sequence is TGTGCCAGCTCCCTTAGGAGCTCCTACGAGCAGTACTTC. Translation gives CASSLRSSYEQYF.